This record looks at one T cell receptor beta chain sequence and its context. Its antigen is unidentified. The sample comes from a study of OX40 agonist ivuxolimab in advanced cancers. As for the study in general: Anti-PD-1, anti-PD-L1 or anti-CTLA-4 therapy given earlier was allowed, and 30% to 45% had some. Study-level results: Among T cells, CD8+ cells averaged more expanded clones than CD4+ cells.

Individuals having autoimmune disease history or systemic immunosuppression were not enrolled. Assay: immunoSEQ multiplex PCR; the TCRdb copy retains only in-frame clones and omits some. The sample has about 80,000 clones; 85% to 95% are singletons. The CDR3 length is 14 residues. J lost 6 bases, V lost 6 bases, and 8 bases had no gene match. In germline, CDR1 is LNHDA, CDR2 SQIVND (reference sequence). Sequencing was performed on CD4+ or CD8+ T cells sorted from blood, taken in a trial of the OX40 agonist ivuxolimab. The sequence was obtained from an adult with an advanced solid tumor such as melanoma, head and neck, liver or kidney cancer. The chain combines TRBV19 with TRBJ1-5; 7 nucleotides agree with TRBD1. The CDR3 loop is CASRRQGEIQPQHF. The DNA of the CDR3 is TGTGCCAGTAGGAGACAGGGTGAGATTCAGCCCCAGCATTTT. The whole variable domain, filled in from reference TRBV19 and TRBJ1-5, reads DGGITQSPKYLFRKEGQNVTLSCEQNLNHDAMYWYRQDPGQGLRLIYYSQIVNDFQKGDIAEGYSVSREKKESFPLTVTSAQKNPTAFYLCASRRQGEIQPQHFGDGTRLSIL.